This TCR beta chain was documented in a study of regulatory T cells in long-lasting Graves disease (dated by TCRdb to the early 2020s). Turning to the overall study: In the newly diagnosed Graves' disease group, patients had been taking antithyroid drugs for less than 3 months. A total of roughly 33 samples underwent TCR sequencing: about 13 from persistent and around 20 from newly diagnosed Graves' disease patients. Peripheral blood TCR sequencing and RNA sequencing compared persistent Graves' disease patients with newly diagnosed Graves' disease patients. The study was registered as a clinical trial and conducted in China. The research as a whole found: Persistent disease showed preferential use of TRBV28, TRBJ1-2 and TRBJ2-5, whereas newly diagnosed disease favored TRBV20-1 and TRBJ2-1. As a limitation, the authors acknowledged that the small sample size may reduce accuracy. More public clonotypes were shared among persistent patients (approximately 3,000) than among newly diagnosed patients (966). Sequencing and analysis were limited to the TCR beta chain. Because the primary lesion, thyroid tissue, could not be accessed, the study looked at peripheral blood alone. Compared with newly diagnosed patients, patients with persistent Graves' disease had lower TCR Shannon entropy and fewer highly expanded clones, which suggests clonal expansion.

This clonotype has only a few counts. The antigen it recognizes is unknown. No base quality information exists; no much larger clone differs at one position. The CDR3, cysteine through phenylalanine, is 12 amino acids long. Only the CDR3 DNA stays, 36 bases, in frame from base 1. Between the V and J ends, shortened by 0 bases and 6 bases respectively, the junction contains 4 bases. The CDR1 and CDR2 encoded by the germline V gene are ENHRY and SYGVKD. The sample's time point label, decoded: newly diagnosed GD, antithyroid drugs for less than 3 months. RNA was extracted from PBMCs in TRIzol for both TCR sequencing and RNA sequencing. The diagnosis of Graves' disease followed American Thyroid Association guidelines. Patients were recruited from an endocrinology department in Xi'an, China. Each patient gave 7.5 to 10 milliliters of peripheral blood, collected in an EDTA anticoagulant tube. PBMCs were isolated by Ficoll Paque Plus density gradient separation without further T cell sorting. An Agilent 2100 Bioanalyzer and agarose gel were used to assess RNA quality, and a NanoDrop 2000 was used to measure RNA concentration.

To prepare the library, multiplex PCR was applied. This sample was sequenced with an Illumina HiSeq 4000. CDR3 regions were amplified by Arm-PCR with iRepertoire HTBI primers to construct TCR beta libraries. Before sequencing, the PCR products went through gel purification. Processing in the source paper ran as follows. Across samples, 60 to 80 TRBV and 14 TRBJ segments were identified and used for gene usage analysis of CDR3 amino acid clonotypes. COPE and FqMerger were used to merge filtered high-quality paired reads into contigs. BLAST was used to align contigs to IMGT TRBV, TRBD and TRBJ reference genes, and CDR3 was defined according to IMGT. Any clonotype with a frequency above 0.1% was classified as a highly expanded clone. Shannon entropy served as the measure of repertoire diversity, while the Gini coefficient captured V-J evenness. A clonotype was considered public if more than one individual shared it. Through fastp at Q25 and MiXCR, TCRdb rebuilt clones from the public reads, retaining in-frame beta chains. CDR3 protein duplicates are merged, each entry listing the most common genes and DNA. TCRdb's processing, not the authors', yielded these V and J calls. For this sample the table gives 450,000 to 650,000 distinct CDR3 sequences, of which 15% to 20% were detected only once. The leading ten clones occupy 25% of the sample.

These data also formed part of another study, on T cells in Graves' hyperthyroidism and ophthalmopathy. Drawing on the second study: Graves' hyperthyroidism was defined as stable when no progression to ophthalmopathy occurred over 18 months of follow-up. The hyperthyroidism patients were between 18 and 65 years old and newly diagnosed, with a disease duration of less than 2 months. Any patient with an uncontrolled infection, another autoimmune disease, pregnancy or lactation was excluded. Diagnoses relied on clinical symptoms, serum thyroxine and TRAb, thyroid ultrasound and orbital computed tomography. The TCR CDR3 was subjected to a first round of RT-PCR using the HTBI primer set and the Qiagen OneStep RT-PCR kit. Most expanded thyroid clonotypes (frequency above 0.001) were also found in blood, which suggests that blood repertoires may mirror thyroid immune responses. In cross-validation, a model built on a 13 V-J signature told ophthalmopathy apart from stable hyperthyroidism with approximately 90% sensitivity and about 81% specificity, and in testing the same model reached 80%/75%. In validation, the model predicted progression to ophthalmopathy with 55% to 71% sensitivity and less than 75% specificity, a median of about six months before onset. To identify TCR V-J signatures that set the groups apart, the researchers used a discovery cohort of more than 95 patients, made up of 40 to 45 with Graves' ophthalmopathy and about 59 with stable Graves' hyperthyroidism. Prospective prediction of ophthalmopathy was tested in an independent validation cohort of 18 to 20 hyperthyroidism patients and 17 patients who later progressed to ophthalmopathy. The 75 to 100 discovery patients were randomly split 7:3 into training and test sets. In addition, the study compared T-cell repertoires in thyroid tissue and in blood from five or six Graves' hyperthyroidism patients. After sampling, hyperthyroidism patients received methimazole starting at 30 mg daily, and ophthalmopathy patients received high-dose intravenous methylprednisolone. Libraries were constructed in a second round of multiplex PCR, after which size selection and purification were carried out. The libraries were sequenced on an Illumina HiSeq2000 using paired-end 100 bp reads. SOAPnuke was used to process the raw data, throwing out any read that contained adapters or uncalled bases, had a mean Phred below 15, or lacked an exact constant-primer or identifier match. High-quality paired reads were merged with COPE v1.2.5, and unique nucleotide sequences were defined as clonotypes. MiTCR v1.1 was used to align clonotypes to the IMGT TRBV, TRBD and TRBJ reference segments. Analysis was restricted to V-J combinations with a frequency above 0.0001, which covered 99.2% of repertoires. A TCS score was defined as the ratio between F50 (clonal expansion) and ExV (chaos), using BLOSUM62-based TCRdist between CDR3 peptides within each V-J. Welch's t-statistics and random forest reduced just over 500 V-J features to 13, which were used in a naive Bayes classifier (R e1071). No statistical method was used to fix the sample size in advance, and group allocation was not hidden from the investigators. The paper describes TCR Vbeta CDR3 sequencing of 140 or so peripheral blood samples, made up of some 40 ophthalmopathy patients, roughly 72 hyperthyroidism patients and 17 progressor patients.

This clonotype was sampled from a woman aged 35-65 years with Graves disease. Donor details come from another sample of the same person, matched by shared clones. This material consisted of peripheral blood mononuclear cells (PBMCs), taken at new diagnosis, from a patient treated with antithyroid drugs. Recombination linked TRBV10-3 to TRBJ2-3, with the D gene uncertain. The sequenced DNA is TGTGCCATCAGTGAGTCCGGGGATACGCAGTATTTT. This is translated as CAISESGDTQYF.